The 9 T cell receptor beta chains listed next were all sequenced from one sample in a study of cytomegalovirus exposure and HLA in healthy donors. The PCR contained 60 Vbeta and 13 Jbeta primers. Data came from immunoSEQ multiplex PCR; TCRdb stores just in-frame clones and leaves some out. Of roughly 140,000 clones listed, approximately 78% are singletons. The source material was PBMCs. The receptors stem from a woman in her 40s in good health and CMV-seropositive.

The chain links TRBV6-5 to TRBJ2-7, with TRBD1 matching 9 bases. The CDR3 covers 15 residues. The V gene's germline CDR1 is MNHEY and CDR2 SVGAGI. Trimming took 5 bases from V and 2 from J; bases not matched to a gene: 7. The CDR3 nucleotides read TGTGCCAGCAGTGGTGGGGACAGGGTTACCTACGAGCAGTACTTC. It is translated as CASSGGDRVTYEQYF.

This clone occurred a few times. The chain carries TRBV28 and TRBJ1-3; the D is unclear. This CDR3 is built from 16 residues. With 5 bases removed from V and 0 bases from J, the gap between germline ends came to 14 bases. Germline V CDR1 and CDR2: MDHEN, SYDVKM. CDR3 nucleotide sequence: TGTGCCAGCAGTCGTCGTTCCTTACTCTCTGGAAACACCATATATTTT. Translation: CASSRRSLLSGNTIYF.

J is TRBJ2-7 and V is TRBV7-2; 7 positions agree with TRBD2. The V gene's germline CDR1 is SGHTA and CDR2 FQGNSA. Trimming took 3 bases from V and 1 from J; bases not matched to a gene: 6. CDR3 size: 15 residues. CDR3 DNA sequence: TGTGCCAGCAGCTTGACGGGAGCGGGGTCCTACGAGCAGTACTTC. Translated, it gives CASSLTGAGSYEQYF.

This clone was seen a handful of times. The rearrangement uses TRBV5-1 and TRBJ1-4, with D possibly TRBD1 on 5 matching bases. This CDR3 spans 15 amino acids. The V gene's germline CDR1 is SGHRS and CDR2 YFSETQ. The V end lost 3 bases, the J end lost 6 bases, and 15 bases lay between the germline ends. CDR3 in DNA: TGCGCCAGCAGCTCCAGGGCCTCCAATTATGAAAAACTGTTTTTT. Translation gives CASSSRASNYEKLFF.

The chain links TRBV6-6 to TRBJ1-4, with D possibly being TRBD1 (6 bases). The CDR3 has 14 amino acids. V dropped 7 bases and J dropped 3 bases, with 12 bases sitting between them. The germline V gene has CDR1 MNHNY and CDR2 SVGAGI (reference sequence). The CDR3 reads CASTLQGANEKLFF. Written as DNA, the CDR3 is TGTGCCAGCACCTTACAGGGCGCTAATGAAAAACTGTTTTTT.

Notes on this clone: Other DNA sequences in this specimen translate into the identical CDR3. The genes are TRBV5-1 and TRBJ2-5; TRBD2 might be the D (5 bases). The J call could be wrong; TRBJ2-7 is a better fit for the DNA end. Germline V lookup: CDR1 SGHRS, CDR2 YFSETQ. The CDR3 length is 14 residues. In nucleotides, the CDR3 is TGCGCCAGCAGCACGGACTCCAGCTCCTACGAGCAGTACTTC. Its protein product is CASSTDSSSYEQYF.

Concerning this clone: Other DNA sequences in this sample translate to the same CDR3. The chain recombines TRBV25-1 with TRBJ1-6; D gene unclear. Trimming took off 0 bases at V and 10 bases at J, with 7 bases between the two ends. CDR1 and CDR2 (germline): MGHDK, SYGVNS. This CDR3 is built from 13 residues. The CDR3 nucleotides read TGTGCCAGCAGTGAATATAAGCGGTCACCCCTCCACTTT. Amino acid sequence: CASSEYKRSPLHF. Full variable domain (remainder filled in from reference TRBV25-1 and TRBJ1-6): EADIYQTPRYLVIGTGKKITLECSQTMGHDKMYWYQQDPGMELHLIHYSYGVNSTEKGDLSSESTVSRIRTEHFPLTLESARPSHTSQYLCASSEYKRSPLHFGNGTRLTVT.

The chain couples TRBV27 to TRBJ2-3; TRBD1 matches at 7 bases. CDR3 size: 13 residues. Germline V lookup: CDR1 MNHEY, CDR2 SMNVEV (reference sequence). With 10 bases clipped from V and 2 bases from J, the junction kept 6 bases outside the gene matches. The CDR3 DNA sequence: TGTGCCACCGGGACAGCCAACACAGATACGCAGTATTTT. Residues: CATGTANTDTQYF.

This clone has only a few counts. The chain has TRBV27 and TRBJ2-2; D not certain. V lost 2 bases and J 4 bases, leaving 5 bases between the germline ends. Germline loops: CDR1 MNHEY, CDR2 SMNVEV (reference sequence). This CDR3 is 13 amino acids long. CDR3 residues: CASSLTGTGELFF. CDR3 in DNA: TGTGCCAGCAGTTTAACTGGCACCGGGGAGCTGTTTTTT.